This passage covers 7 T cell receptor beta chains from one sample sequenced in a study of T cell repertoires in cytomegalovirus infection. Which antigens these TCRs recognize remains unknown. TCRdb ran MiXCR on the reads and lists one entry per CDR3 protein. The sample contains fewer than 1,000,000 distinct CDR3 sequences, about a third of which appear only once. Material: cultured CD8+ T cells from PBMCs, obtained from culture after CMV antigen stimulation. Every receptor here comes from a human donor in good health (CMV status not recorded). Some clones in this sample may be carry-over from other donors' samples.

This rearrangement joins TRBV4-2 to TRBJ2-5; D may correspond to TRBD1 or TRBD2 (5 bases each). Germline values: CDR1 LGHNA, CDR2 YNFKEQ. This CDR3 is built from 15 residues. The germline V and J ends were trimmed by 0 bases and 3 bases, with 11 bases remaining between them. The CDR3 DNA sequence: TGTGCCAGCAGCCAAGATGAACTGGGGGAAGAGACCCAGTACTTC. Translating it yields CASSQDELGEETQYF.

This clonotype came up many times. The CDR3 coding sequence is TGTGCCAGCAGCCAAGGAGCAGGGGGGGAGACCCAGTACTTC. It is translated as CASSQGAGGETQYF. This chain joins TRBV7-9 and TRBJ2-5; the D gene is possibly TRBD1 (7 bases). This CDR3 region has 14 residues. The germline CDR1 and CDR2 sequences are SEHNR and FQNEAQ (reference sequence). Trimming took 5 bases from V and 5 from J, leaving 15 bases between them.

This rearrangement joins TRBV28 to TRBJ2-1; the match to TRBD2 covers 12 bases. Germline values: CDR1 MDHEN, CDR2 SYDVKM. The CDR3 spans 16 residues. Losses at the gene ends were 3 bases for V and 5 bases for J; bases not matched to a gene: 5. In DNA, the CDR3 is TGTGCCAGCAGTTTTGGGGGACTAGCGGGCCACAATGAGCAGTTCTTC. Amino acids: CASSFGGLAGHNEQFF.

This clonotype was seen many times. The chain links TRBV7-8 to TRBJ2-7, with D unresolved. Germline V gene data show CDR1 as SGHVS and CDR2 as FQNEAQ. V shed 5 bases and J shed 0 bases, with 17 bases lying between them. The CDR3 contains 16 residues. CDR3 DNA: TGTGCCAGCAGCGATAGTGTTAGCAAAAGCTCCTACGAGCAGTACGTC. Its protein is CASSDSVSKSSYEQYV.

In this sample, this clonotype turned up a few times. V is TRBV19 and J is TRBJ1-2; perhaps TRBD1 as D (6 bases). The V end lost 6 bases, the J end lost 4 bases, and 18 bases lay between the germline ends. Germline V gives CDR1 LNHDA, CDR2 SQIVND (reference sequence). The CDR3 is 15 amino acids. CDR3 sequence (DNA): TGTGCCAGTAGCCCCGGACAGACCAGCCCCTATGGCTACACCTTC. This sequence encodes CASSPGQTSPYGYTF. Drawing the rest from reference TRBV19 and TRBJ1-2, the complete variable domain is DGGITQSPKYLFRKEGQNVTLSCEQNLNHDAMYWYRQDPGQGLRLIYYSQIVNDFQKGDIAEGYSVSREKKESFPLTVTSAQKNPTAFYLCASSPGQTSPYGYTFGSGTRLTVV.

This clonotype was seen repeatedly, ten times or more. V usage is TRBV7-2 and J usage is TRBJ2-2; TRBD2 matches 10 bases. Per the germline V gene, CDR1 is SGHTA and CDR2 is FQGNSA. Trimming at V came to 3 bases and at J to 0 bases, leaving 10 bases not matched to a gene. This CDR3 region has 19 residues. The CDR3 region is CASSFPFLAGAANTGELFF. The CDR3, as DNA: TGTGCCAGCAGCTTCCCATTCCTAGCGGGGGCGGCGAACACCGGGGAGCTGTTTTTT.

This clonotype was recorded a few times. The rearrangement joins TRBV7-9 to TRBJ2-5; D could derive from TRBD1 or TRBD2 (5 bases each). V lost 1 base and J lost 5, with 17 bases in between. CDR1 SEHNR and CDR2 FQNEAQ come from the germline V gene (reference sequence). The CDR3 extends over 16 amino acids. CDR3 residues: CASSLVRDGAPETQYF. In nucleotides, the CDR3 is TGTGCCAGCAGCTTAGTCCGGGACGGAGCTCCGGAGACCCAGTACTTC. The entire variable domain, with the rest obtained from reference TRBV7-9 and TRBJ2-5, is as follows: DTGVSQNPRHKITKRGQNVTFRCDPISEHNRLYWYRQTLGQGPEFLTYFQNEAQLEKSRLLSDRFSAERPKGSFSTLEIQRTEQGDSAMYLCASSLVRDGAPETQYFGPGTRLLVL.